These 18 T cell receptor beta chains were all obtained from the same sample, sequenced in a study of T cells in Graves' hyperthyroidism and ophthalmopathy. Amplified TCR beta CDR3 regions derived from RNA transcripts. First-round RT-PCR with HTBI primers amplified the TCR CDR3 region. Using its own MiXCR run on the multiplex PCR reads, TCRdb lists one record per CDR3 protein. Among 30,000 to 40,000 distinct CDR3 sequences listed, about 50% were seen once. What was sequenced was blood. The source of these receptors is a man in his forties or fifties with Graves' ophthalmopathy.

This clonotype was observed at least ten times. The chain employs TRBV28 and TRBJ1-6; D might be TRBD1 (6 bases). The CDR3 has 15 amino acids. CDR1 is MDHEN, CDR2 SYDVKM, per germline. Trimming pared 3 bases from V and 6 bases from J, leaving 12 bases between. The chain's CDR3 is CASSLWGAGNSPLHF. In nucleotides, the CDR3 is TGTGCCAGCAGTTTGTGGGGGGCCGGTAATTCACCCCTCCACTTT.

V usage is TRBV7-8 and J usage is TRBJ2-7; 9 bases are a match to TRBD1. This CDR3 is 15 amino acids long. Germline assignment: CDR1 SGHVS and CDR2 FQNEAQ. V dropped 4 bases and J dropped 2; count of bases not matched to a gene: 6. This CDR3 reads CASSSLDRGTYEQYF. CDR3 bases: TGTGCCAGCAGCTCCCTCGACAGGGGGACCTACGAGCAGTACTTC. The entire variable domain, with the rest obtained from reference TRBV7-8 and TRBJ2-7, is as follows: GAGVSQSPRYKVAKRGQDVALRCDPISGHVSLFWYQQALGQGPEFLTYFQNEAQLDKSGLPSDRFFAERPEGSVSTLKIQRTQQEDSAVYLCASSSLDRGTYEQYFGPGTRLTVT.

V is TRBV7-9 and J is TRBJ1-1; D not resolved. The ends were cut back, 2 bases at V and 1 base at J, with 8 bases in the middle. Germline V gives CDR1 SEHNR, CDR2 FQNEAQ (reference sequence). The CDR3 consists of 14 residues. CDR3 DNA: TGTGCCAGCAGCTTAATAGCCCAGAACACTGAAGCTTTCTTT. Residues: CASSLIAQNTEAFF.

This clonotype was seen ten or more times. The CDR3 spells CASSLGQGTVYEQYF. The CDR3, as DNA: TGTGCCAGCAGCTTAGGCCAGGGAACGGTCTACGAGCAGTACTTC. The genes are TRBV7-9 and TRBJ2-7, with D perhaps matching TRBD1 (5 bases). The CDR3 has 15 amino acids. V lost 1 base to trimming and J lost 3 bases, with 13 bases between them. Germline V gene sequence: CDR1 SEHNR, CDR2 FQNEAQ (reference sequence).

The chain combines TRBV20-1 with TRBJ1-6; no definite D call. Trimming removed 3 bases at V and 2 bases at J, with 11 bases between. Germline-derived CDR1 and CDR2 are DFQATT and SNEGSKA (reference sequence). The CDR3 totals 15 residues. As DNA, the CDR3 is TGCAGTGCTAGGTTTGCGGGGACCTATAATTCACCCCTCCACTTT. It yields the protein CSARFAGTYNSPLHF.

In its sample, this clonotype was seen many times. The chain couples TRBV7-9 to TRBJ1-1; D not resolved. Germline assignment: CDR1 SEHNR and CDR2 FQNEAQ (reference sequence). CDR3 length: 13 residues. Trimming removed 5 bases at V and 4 bases at J, with 11 bases between. DNA of the CDR3: TGTGCCAGCAGCCTACTCGGGTTCACTGAAGCTTTCTTT. It is translated as CASSLLGFTEAFF.

The chain combines TRBV14 with TRBJ1-1; D not certain. CDR3 length equals 14 residues. CDR1 SGHDN and CDR2 FVKESK come from the germline V gene. V lost 0 bases and J 4 bases, leaving 9 bases between the germline ends. CDR3 nucleotides: TGTGCCAGCAGCCAAGATGTCCAGGCCACTGAAGCTTTCTTT. Translated: CASSQDVQATEAFF.

This clonotype counts as medium-sized. The J gene is TRBJ2-5, the V gene TRBV2; D is unclear. The germline V and J ends were trimmed by 2 bases and 5 bases, with 6 bases remaining between them. Germline V gives CDR1 SNHLY, CDR2 FYNNEI. The CDR3 runs 12 residues. The CDR3 DNA reads TGTGCCAGCAGTGAAATGTGGGAGACCCAGTACTTC. It codes for CASSEMWETQYF.

Remarks on this clonotype: One junction end does not reproduce the germline sequence, and a read error may be involved. The chain employs TRBV19 and TRBJ1-2, with D perhaps TRBD1 (6 bases). Per germline, CDR1 LNHDA and CDR2 SQIVND (reference sequence). The length of the CDR3 is 14 residues. CDR3 coding DNA: TGTGCGAGTAGATCGTCCGGGACATCGTATGGCTACACCTTC. It codes for CASRSSGTSYGYTF.

This clonotype was seen many times. The chain has TRBV9 and TRBJ2-3; D remains unclear. V was trimmed by 2 bases and J by 4 bases, leaving 5 bases between them. Germline CDR1 reads SGDLS; CDR2 reads YYNGEE. CDR3 size: 12 residues. CDR3 sequence reads: CASSVSPDTQYF. CDR3 DNA sequence: TGTGCCAGCAGCGTCTCCCCAGATACGCAGTATTTT.

As regards this clonotype: A read error is likely, as this CDR3 ends without the conserved phenylalanine or tryptophan. The chain joins TRBV5-1 to TRBJ2-2; D could derive from TRBD1 or TRBD2 (5 bases each). Germline V gene data show CDR1 as SGHRS and CDR2 as YFSETQ. The CDR3 sequence is 15 residues long. As DNA, the CDR3 is TGCGCCGGCAGCCTAATTCAGGGCGAGGGCCGGGAGCTGTTTCTT. Amino acids: CAGSLIQGEGRELFL.

This clonotype was seen just once. J is TRBJ2-7 and V is TRBV20-1; 8 positions agree with TRBD2. Trimming at V came to 8 bases and at J to 3 bases, leaving 15 bases not matched to a gene. Germline CDR1 DFQATT, CDR2 SNEGSKA (reference sequence). The CDR3 length is 15 residues. CDR3 nucleotides: TGCAGTCCGCGGACTAGCCTGAATGGGGACTACGAGCAGTACTTC. Residues: CSPRTSLNGDYEQYF.

This clonotype was observed at least ten times. The rearrangement uses TRBV6-5 and TRBJ2-5; TRBD2 might be the D (6 bases). This CDR3 contains 12 residues. The ends were cut back, 10 bases at V and 6 bases at J, with 15 bases in the middle. Germline loops: CDR1 MNHEY, CDR2 SVGAGI. CDR3 DNA: TGTGCCACAGGGAGGAGTGGGAAGACCCAGTACTTC. Its translation is CATGRSGKTQYF.

This clonotype was observed many times. The V and J genes are TRBV19 and TRBJ2-3; the D gene is possibly TRBD2 (5 bases). Germline V gives CDR1 LNHDA, CDR2 SQIVND (reference sequence). The V end lost 3 bases, the J end lost 5 bases, and 12 bases lay between the germline ends. This CDR3 has 14 residues. The CDR3 loop reads CASSISLAVDTQYF. CDR3 in DNA: TGTGCCAGTAGTATCAGCCTAGCCGTAGATACGCAGTATTTT.

This clonotype showed up many times. The chain carries TRBV12-3 or TRBV12-4 and TRBJ1-2; D uncertain. The V and J ends lost 0 bases and 7 bases respectively, with 15 bases between them. There are 15 residues in the CDR3. CDR3 in DNA: TGTGCCAGCAGTTTAGCGGGAGGACCGGAATTTGGCTACACCTTC. Residues: CASSLAGGPEFGYTF.

The genes are TRBV10-1 and TRBJ1-1; no definite D call. Germline CDR1 WNHNN, CDR2 SYGVQD (reference sequence). CDR3 length: 13 amino acids. V shed 7 bases and J shed 0 bases, with 9 bases lying between them. The CDR3 region is CASTPNLNTEAFF. The CDR3, as DNA: TGCGCCAGCACCCCAAACTTGAACACTGAAGCTTTCTTT.

This clonotype is medium-sized. The CDR3 reads CSVGEDRDEQYF. CDR3 in DNA: TGCAGCGTTGGGGAGGACAGGGACGAGCAGTACTTC. The rearrangement links TRBV29-1 to TRBJ2-7; 8 bases are a match to TRBD1. CDR3 length: 12 amino acids. V dropped 4 bases and J dropped 5; count of bases not matched to a gene: 4. Germline V gene lookup returns CDR1 SQVTM and CDR2 ANQGSEA.

Notes on this clonotype: The conserved phenylalanine or tryptophan normally closing the CDR3 is absent here, so this likely arose from a read error. The chain recombines TRBV25-1 with TRBJ2-1; D unclear. CDR1 and CDR2 from the germline V gene are MGHDK and SYGVNS. The length of the CDR3 is 14 residues. Trimming left V 5 bases short and J 7 bases short, with 15 bases between. The CDR3 is CASSKSTGGNEQFI. The CDR3 nucleotides read TGTGCCAGCAGTAAGAGTACCGGCGGAAATGAGCAGTTCATC.